This T cell receptor beta chain was profiled in a study of T cells in localized non-small cell lung cancer (dated by TCRdb to 2020 to 2021). Background for the entire study: T cell repertoires of 236 early-stage NSCLC patients were analyzed, with tumors being compared against uninvolved tumor-adjacent lungs. The cohort was made up of about 240 treatment-naive NSCLC patients whose localized lung tumors had been resected. A mean age of around 69 years was recorded for the NSCLC patients, of whom 120 to 150 were male and about a hundred were female. Findings and caveats that apply to the study as a whole: Longer overall survival was associated with higher blood T cell density, whereas shorter survival was associated with higher adjacent-lung clonality. Uninvolved tumor-adjacent lung showed the highest T cell clonality, higher than tumor, which suggests more focused antigenic responses in the adjacent lung. Multi-region tumor sequencing was not performed, so intratumor heterogeneity could not be excluded. A median of about 55 of the top 100 tumor clones were detected in paired uninvolved adjacent lung, and under 30 of these tumor clones were also found among the top 100 clones of the paired uninvolved adjacent lung. Because of the exploratory design, TCR variables were selected using unadjusted p-values without false-discovery rate correction.

Comments on this clone: Its antigen remains unidentified. Base qualities were left out, and no much larger clone turns up one base away.

The immunoSEQ Assay was used to sequence TCR beta CDR3 regions from DNA. The authors' pipeline ran thus. To compute T cell density, TCR beta template counts were normalized to usable DNA, which was estimated by amplifying housekeeping genes. Richness was estimated with the preseqR package, extrapolating to 400,000 templates for PBMC samples and 120,000 templates for tissue samples. Clonality was defined as one minus Pielou's evenness. Tissue-enriched TCRs were identified through differential abundance testing performed on productive amino-acid clonotypes, with a minimum total count of 5 and an alpha of 0.1. The Jaccard Index and the Morisita Overlap Index were used to measure repertoire overlap between compartments. GLIPH clustered TCR beta CDR3s with public tetramer-defined viral CDR3s; viral motifs required at least three viral sequences plus V-gene enrichment. TCRdb's version of the immuneACCESS table is confined to in-frame rearrangements and falls short of the full clone set. An unresolved V gene accounts for under half of the shortfall where checked; the remainder is of unknown origin. V and J calls and clone size follow that table, whereas D and trimming were derived from the DNA. Here the sample has 20,000 to 30,000 clones; approximately 86% occur a single time. The top ten hold around an eighth of the sample.

After removal of 2 bases from V and 1 base from J, the junction retains 7 bases not matched to a gene. The CDR3 contains 17 residues, cysteine and phenylalanine counted. The DNA shown is the 51-base CDR3, in frame from base 1. CDR1 and CDR2 are read off the germline V gene (reference sequence) as SEHNR and FQNEAQ. At diagnosis, peripheral blood, uninvolved tumor-adjacent lung and tumor were collected and stored as a combination of fresh-frozen and FFPE material. For TCR repertoire profiling, blood samples were analyzed as peripheral blood mononuclear cells. This TCR was recovered from a female donor older than 55 with stage I lung adenocarcinoma. Material: peripheral blood, obtained before any cancer treatment. The sequence joins TRBV7-9 to TRBJ2-3, and 9 junctional nucleotides match TRBD2. The CDR3 reads as follows: CASSLRFPSGGTDTQYF. The nucleotide sequence reads as follows: TGTGCCAGCAGCTTAAGATTTCCTAGCGGGGGCACAGATACGCAGTATTTT.